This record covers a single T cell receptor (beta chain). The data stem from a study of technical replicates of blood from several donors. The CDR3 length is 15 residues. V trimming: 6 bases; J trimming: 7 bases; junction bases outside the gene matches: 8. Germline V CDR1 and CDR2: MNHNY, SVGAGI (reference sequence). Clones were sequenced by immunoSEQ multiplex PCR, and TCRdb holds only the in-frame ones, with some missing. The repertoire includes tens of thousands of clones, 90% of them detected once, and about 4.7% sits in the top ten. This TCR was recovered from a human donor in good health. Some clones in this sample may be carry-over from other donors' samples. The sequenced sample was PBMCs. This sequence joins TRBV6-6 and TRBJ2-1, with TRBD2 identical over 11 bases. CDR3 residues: CASSLGTSGWNEQFF. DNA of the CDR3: TGTGCCAGCAGCCTCGGGACTAGCGGCTGGAATGAGCAGTTCTTC.